This TCR beta chain appears in the sequencing data of a study of early T cells in non-severe SARS-CoV-2 infection. The overall study: Sequencing of bulk RNA from unsorted whole blood was done, without chain pairing.

On this clonotype: Its specificity is unknown.

Unique molecular identifiers were attached to individual cDNA molecules. TCRdb reprocessed the 5' RACE reads via MiXCR and lists one record per CDR3 protein. The sample yields about 99,000 distinct CDR3 sequences, about 15% seen once. Findings and caveats of the study: Matching results from VDJdb favored anti-spike CD8 responses, leaving private and CD4 specificities undetected.

The source is an adult who was a healthcare worker with PCR-confirmed SARS-CoV-2 infection or an uninfected control (not recorded which). Sequencing input: whole blood.

CDR3 in DNA: TGCAGCGTTGGTCCCAGCGTTAATGAGCAGTTCTTC. Its translation is CSVGPSVNEQFF. The chain combines TRBV29-1 with TRBJ2-1; D gene ambiguous. Germline V gives CDR1 SQVTM, CDR2 ANQGSEA. The length of the CDR3 is 12 residues. V gave up 4 bases and J gave up 7 bases, with 11 bases separating them.